The 26 T cell receptor beta chains in this list originate from one sample, sequenced in a study of OX40 agonist ivuxolimab in advanced cancers. The data were produced by immunoSEQ multiplex PCR, yet TCRdb's version contains in-frame clones alone and is incomplete. The top ten hold 15% of the sample, which has approximately 45,000 clones, about 90% seen once. The sequences come from CD4+ or CD8+ T cells sorted from blood, collected in a trial of the OX40 agonist ivuxolimab. All receptors derive from an adult with an advanced solid tumor such as melanoma, head and neck, liver or kidney cancer.

The chain carries TRBV7-6 and TRBJ2-1; 7 positions agree with TRBD2. V was clipped by 5 bases and J by 2 bases; unmatched bases: 6. The CDR3 is made up of 15 amino acids. Germline V gene lookup returns CDR1 SGHVS and CDR2 FNYEAQ. CDR3 coding DNA: TGTGCCAGCAGCCAAAGCGGGAACCCCTACAATGAGCAGTTCTTC. It codes for CASSQSGNPYNEQFF.

The chain has TRBV2 and TRBJ2-2, with 10 positions matching TRBD1. The junction had 10 bases not matched to a gene; V was cut back by 6 bases and J by 6 bases. Germline CDR1 is SNHLY and CDR2 is FYNNEI. The CDR3 consists of 16 residues. This CDR3 is CASRLGGQGIAGELFF. The CDR3 coding sequence is TGTGCCAGCAGGTTAGGGGGACAGGGGATCGCCGGGGAGCTGTTTTTT.

The V call is TRBV2, the J call TRBJ1-6, with 7 bases that match TRBD1. V dropped 2 bases and J dropped 7; count of bases not matched to a gene: 5. Germline lookup yields CDR1 SNHLY and CDR2 FYNNEI. The CDR3 is 15 amino acids. The CDR3: CASSEWVRGNSPLHF. CDR3 DNA: TGTGCCAGCAGTGAATGGGTCAGGGGGAATTCACCCCTCCACTTT.

This chain joins TRBV15 and TRBJ1-5; a possible D gene is TRBD1 (6 bases). Between the trimmed V and J ends, which lost 5 bases and 0 bases, there was a span of 11 bases. The CDR3 extends over 15 amino acids. The V gene's germline CDR1 is LNHNV and CDR2 YYDKDF (reference sequence). The CDR3 is CATSPDRLSNQPQHF. The CDR3 DNA follows: TGTGCCACCAGCCCGGACAGACTTAGCAATCAGCCCCAGCATTTT.

This rearrangement joins TRBV13 to TRBJ2-7; 9 bases fit TRBD1. Germline loops: CDR1 PRHDT, CDR2 FYEKMQ (reference sequence). CDR3 size: 13 residues. The junction had 3 bases not matched to a gene; V was cut back by 5 bases and J by 4 bases. The CDR3 coding sequence is TGTGCCAGCAGCCCCGGACAGGGGTACGAGCAGTACTTC. Its protein product is CASSPGQGYEQYF. Variable domain in full (rest from reference TRBV13 and TRBJ2-7): AAGVIQSPRHLIKEKRETATLKCYPIPRHDTVYWYQQGPGQDPQFLISFYEKMQSDKGSIPDRFSAQQFSDYHSELNMSSLELGDSALYFCASSPGQGYEQYFGPGTRLTVT.

This clone was recorded only once. The chain carries TRBV7-9 and TRBJ1-2, with D unclear. CDR1 is SEHNR, CDR2 FQNEAQ, per germline (reference sequence). Trimming stripped 5 bases from V and 1 base from J, with 14 bases between. This CDR3 has 15 residues. CDR3 sequence: CASSPREGINYGYTF. The CDR3 DNA is TGTGCCAGCAGCCCCCGGGAGGGAATTAACTATGGCTACACCTTC.

V usage is TRBV5-6 and J usage is TRBJ2-7, with a possible D match to TRBD1 (5 bases). Germline CDR1 SGHDT, CDR2 YYEEEE. Trimming left V 7 bases short and J 3 bases short, with 8 bases between. This CDR3 is built from 11 residues. This CDR3 is CASGRVYEQYF. In nucleotides, the CDR3 is TGTGCCAGCGGCAGGGTCTACGAGCAGTACTTC.

The gene calls are TRBV9 and TRBJ2-2; TRBD1 agrees at 7 bases. Germline V gene data show CDR1 as SGDLS and CDR2 as YYNGEE. Unmatched junction bases numbered 13, after V lost 0 bases and J lost 8 bases. The CDR3 is 17 residues long. The CDR3 is CASSVGGTAALVGELFF. DNA of the CDR3: TGTGCCAGCAGCGTAGGGGGGACAGCCGCCCTAGTGGGGGAGCTGTTTTTT.

V and J are TRBV9 and TRBJ2-3; D not certain. Germline loops: CDR1 SGDLS, CDR2 YYNGEE. Trimming cost V 0 bases and J 2 bases, with 13 bases left between them. The CDR3 runs to 16 residues. The CDR3 loop reads CASSVGVSPSTDTQYF. CDR3 sequence (DNA): TGTGCCAGCAGCGTAGGGGTCAGCCCCTCCACAGATACGCAGTATTTT.

This chain connects TRBV7-2 to TRBJ2-5, with D hard to call. Germline CDR1 reads SGHTA; CDR2 reads FQGNSA. This CDR3 comprises 14 residues. V lost 5 bases and J lost 0, with 10 bases in between. CDR3 DNA sequence: TGTGCCAGCAGCGTGGCCCTGTACCAAGAGACCCAGTACTTC. Its protein is CASSVALYQETQYF.

This clone was observed a single time. The CDR3 nucleotides read TGTGCCAGCAGCTTAGCGGTCAGCAGCCTCAAAGGCTACACCTTC. This gives the protein CASSLAVSSLKGYTF. The rearrangement links TRBV7-8 to TRBJ1-2; D is unclear. CDR1 SGHVS and CDR2 FQNEAQ come from the germline V gene. The V end lost 0 bases, the J end lost 8 bases, and 16 bases lay between the germline ends. CDR3 length equals 15 residues.

J is TRBJ1-2 and V is TRBV19; 11 nucleotides align to TRBD1. Per germline, CDR1 LNHDA and CDR2 SQIVND (reference sequence). CDR3 length: 15 residues. The ends lost 5 bases at V and 4 bases at J; junction bases unmatched: 6. CDR3 in amino acids: CASSPGTGGGYGYTF. For the CDR3, the DNA is TGTGCCAGTAGTCCCGGGACAGGGGGAGGCTATGGCTACACCTTC. The complete variable domain, with remaining parts taken from reference TRBV19 and TRBJ1-2, reads DGGITQSPKYLFRKEGQNVTLSCEQNLNHDAMYWYRQDPGQGLRLIYYSQIVNDFQKGDIAEGYSVSREKKESFPLTVTSAQKNPTAFYLCASSPGTGGGYGYTFGSGTRLTVV.

This chain joins TRBV5-4 and TRBJ1-4; no reliable D call. Germline V gene sequence: CDR1 SGHNT, CDR2 YYREEE (reference sequence). The CDR3 loop spans 16 amino acids. The ends were cut back, 5 bases at V and 10 bases at J, with 24 bases in the middle. CDR3 protein: CASSESGVGLLGKLFF. The CDR3 region has the DNA TGTGCCAGCAGTGAAAGCGGGGTTGGGCTTTTAGGAAAACTGTTTTTT. The full variable domain, with the rest looked up from reference TRBV5-4 and TRBJ1-4, is ETGVTQSPTHLIKTRGQQVTLRCSSQSGHNTVSWYQQALGQGPQFIFQYYREEENGRGNFPPRFSGLQFPNYSSELNVNALELDDSALYLCASSESGVGLLGKLFFGSGTQLSVL.

The rearrangement joins TRBV28 to TRBJ2-1; D may be TRBD1 or TRBD2 (5 bases each). CDR1 is MDHEN and CDR2 is SYDVKM in the germline V gene. This CDR3 has 15 residues. The germline V and J ends were trimmed by 3 bases and 10 bases, with 19 bases remaining between them. CDR3 DNA: TGTGCCAGCAGTTTCACCATTAGGGACGTTCGAGAGCAGTTCTTC. Protein product: CASSFTIRDVREQFF.

This clone was seen just once. CDR3: CASRALGTYEQYV. DNA for the CDR3: TGTGCCAGCCGCGCCCTCGGTACCTACGAGCAGTACGTC. The chain couples TRBV18 to TRBJ2-7; D gene unclear. The CDR3 loop spans 13 amino acids. The V end lost 8 bases, the J end lost 2 bases, and 13 bases lay between the germline ends. CDR1 and CDR2 from the germline V gene are KGHSH and LQKENI.

This clone showed up just a few times. The V gene is TRBV5-4, the J gene TRBJ2-3; D is unclear. From germline, CDR1 is SGHNT and CDR2 YYREEE (reference sequence). The CDR3 consists of 12 residues. Trimming took 0 bases from V and 5 from J, leaving 4 bases between them. Written as DNA, the CDR3 is TGTGCCAGCAGCTTGGGTGTAGATACGCAGTATTTT. Translation: CASSLGVDTQYF.

This clone was seen a single time. The chain joins TRBV15 to TRBJ2-3; D not resolved. The CDR3 is 16 residues long. Germline V lookup: CDR1 LNHNV, CDR2 YYDKDF (reference sequence). The germline V and J ends were trimmed by 1 base and 2 bases, with 13 bases remaining between them. This CDR3 is CATSRGSEINTDTQYF. As DNA, the CDR3 is TGTGCCACCAGCAGAGGTAGTGAGATCAACACAGATACGCAGTATTTT.

The gene calls are TRBV5-1 and TRBJ2-5, with 7 positions matching TRBD2. From germline, CDR1 is SGHRS and CDR2 YFSETQ. Trimming took 4 bases from V and 0 from J; bases not matched to a gene: 3. CDR3 size: 14 residues. The CDR3 region is CASSPGGYQETQYF. The CDR3, as DNA: TGCGCCAGCAGCCCGGGGGGATACCAAGAGACCCAGTACTTC.

A word on this clone: Additional DNA sequences in this sample encode the identical CDR3. The chain couples TRBV9 to TRBJ2-1; TRBD2 might be the D (5 bases). V was shortened by 0 bases and J by 10 bases, with 8 bases between the two germline ends. The CDR3 length is 12 residues. CDR1 and CDR2 from the germline V gene are SGDLS and YYNGEE. CDR3 sequence reads: CASSVVGGEQFF. The CDR3 DNA reads as TGTGCCAGCAGCGTAGTAGGCGGGGAGCAGTTCTTC. Combining the CDR3 with reference TRBV9 and TRBJ2-1 gives the whole variable domain DSGVTQTPKHLITATGQRVTLRCSPRSGDLSVYWYQQSLDQGLQFLIQYYNGEERAKGNILERFSAQQFPDLHSELNLSSLELGDSALYFCASSVVGGEQFFGPGTRLTVL.

V and J are TRBV29-1 and TRBJ1-2; no reliable D call. Germline CDR1 reads SQVTM; CDR2 reads ANQGSEA. Between the trimmed V and J ends, which lost 3 bases and 4 bases, there was a span of 3 bases. The CDR3 loop spans 10 amino acids. DNA for the CDR3: TGCAGCGTTGATGGCTATGGCTACACCTTC. Encoded protein: CSVDGYGYTF.

The chain couples TRBV19 to TRBJ2-1; D is possibly TRBD1 (5 bases). The germline gives CDR1 LNHDA, CDR2 SQIVND (reference sequence). Trimming took 4 bases from V and 6 from J, leaving 10 bases between them. This CDR3 contains 13 residues. The CDR3 sequence is CASSTRQFNEQFF. For the CDR3, the DNA is TGTGCCAGTAGTACTCGACAGTTCAATGAGCAGTTCTTC.

The chain carries TRBV6-1 and TRBJ1-2; D is uncertain. In germline, CDR1 is MNHNS, CDR2 SASEGT. The CDR3 runs to 13 residues. V lost 5 bases, J lost 7 bases, and 14 bases lay in between. CDR3 amino acids: CASSFLVGGGYTF. The CDR3 DNA reads TGTGCCAGCAGTTTTTTGGTTGGCGGTGGCTACACCTTC.

V usage is TRBV10-3 and J usage is TRBJ1-5; D is perhaps TRBD1 (6 bases). CDR3 length: 14 amino acids. V was shortened by 3 bases and J by 7 bases, with 13 bases between the two germline ends. Germline-derived CDR1 and CDR2 are ENHRY and SYGVKD. In DNA, the CDR3 is TGTGCCATCAGTGATATCAGGGGTTCGCAGCCCCAGCATTTT. The encoded protein is CAISDIRGSQPQHF.

The chain uses TRBV7-9 and TRBJ1-1; possibly TRBD1 for D (5 bases). The CDR3 totals 13 residues. Germline V gene sequence: CDR1 SEHNR, CDR2 FQNEAQ (reference sequence). V was trimmed by 4 bases and J by 1 base, leaving 7 bases between them. As DNA, the CDR3 is TGTGCCAGCAGCTCCCAGGGGAACACTGAAGCTTTCTTT. Translated, it gives CASSSQGNTEAFF.

The chain joins TRBV4-1 to TRBJ2-5; D perhaps matches TRBD1 (5 bases). Germline V lookup: CDR1 MGHRA, CDR2 YSYEKL. With 5 bases removed from V and 0 bases from J, the gap between germline ends came to 13 bases. The CDR3 loop spans 15 amino acids. CDR3 nucleotide sequence: TGCGCCAGCAGCTCTCATCAGGGAAACCAAGAGACCCAGTACTTC. It codes for CASSSHQGNQETQYF.

The chain couples TRBV18 to TRBJ1-1, with a weak D call TRBD1 (5 bases). Germline assignment: CDR1 KGHSH and CDR2 LQKENI. The CDR3 loop spans 19 amino acids. V was trimmed by 0 bases and J by 0 bases, leaving 20 bases between them. CDR3 amino acids: CASSPPPTALPGMNTEAFF. In nucleotides, the CDR3 is TGTGCCAGCTCACCACCTCCGACAGCCTTACCAGGGATGAACACTGAAGCTTTCTTT. The full variable domain, completed using reference TRBV18 and TRBJ1-1, is NAGVMQNPRHLVRRRGQEARLRCSPMKGHSHVYWYRQLPEEGLKFMVYLQKENIIDESGMPKERFSAEFPKEGPSILRIQQVVRGDSAAYFCASSPPPTALPGMNTEAFFGQGTRLTVV.